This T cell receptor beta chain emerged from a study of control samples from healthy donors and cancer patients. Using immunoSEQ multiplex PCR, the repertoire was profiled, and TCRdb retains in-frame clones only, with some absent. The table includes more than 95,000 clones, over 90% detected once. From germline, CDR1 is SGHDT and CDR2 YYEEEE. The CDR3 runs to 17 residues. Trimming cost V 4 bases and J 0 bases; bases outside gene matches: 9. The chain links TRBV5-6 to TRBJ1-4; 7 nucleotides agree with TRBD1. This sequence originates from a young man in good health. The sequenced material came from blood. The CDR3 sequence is CASSARQGPATNEKLFF. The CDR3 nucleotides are TGTGCCAGCAGCGCAAGACAGGGACCCGCAACTAATGAAAAACTGTTTTTT.